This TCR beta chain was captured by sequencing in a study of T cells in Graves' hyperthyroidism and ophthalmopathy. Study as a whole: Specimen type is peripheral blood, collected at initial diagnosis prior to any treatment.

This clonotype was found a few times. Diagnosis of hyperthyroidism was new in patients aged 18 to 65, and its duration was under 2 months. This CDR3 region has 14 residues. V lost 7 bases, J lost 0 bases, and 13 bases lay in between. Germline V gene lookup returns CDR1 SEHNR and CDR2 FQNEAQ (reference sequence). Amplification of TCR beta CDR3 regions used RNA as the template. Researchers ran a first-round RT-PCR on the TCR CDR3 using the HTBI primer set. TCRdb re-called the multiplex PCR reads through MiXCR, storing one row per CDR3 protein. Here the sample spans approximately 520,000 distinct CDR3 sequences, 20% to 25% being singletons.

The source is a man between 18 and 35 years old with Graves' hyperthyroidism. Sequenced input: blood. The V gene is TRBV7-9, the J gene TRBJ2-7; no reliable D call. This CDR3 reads CASNSIQSSYEQYF. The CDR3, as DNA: TGTGCCAGCAACTCAATCCAGAGCTCCTACGAGCAGTACTTC.